This entry describes one T cell receptor (beta chain). The antigen remains unidentified. Germline V lookup: CDR1 MGHRA, CDR2 YSYEKL. This CDR3 region has 18 residues. V shed 4 bases and J 2 bases; nucleotides not matched to a gene: 12. This was a survey-level run. Data came from immunoSEQ multiplex PCR; TCRdb stores just in-frame clones and leaves some out. This repertoire shows about 46,000 clones, about 86% found once; its top ten account for approximately 0.37%. This entry is derived from a study of fetal regulatory T cell absence and autoimmunity. Study findings and constraints: Antigen-driven pancreatic autoimmunity before birth in IPEX was inferred from oligoclonal enrichment.

Sequencing was performed on cord blood. The chain has TRBV4-1 and TRBJ2-7; 12 nucleotides line up with TRBD2. The sequence came from a newborn boy with IPEX syndrome. The CDR3 coding sequence is TGCGCCAGCAGCCTTAGAGGCGCGACTAGCGGGGGAACCTACGAGCAGTACTTC. It specifies CASSLRGATSGGTYEQYF.